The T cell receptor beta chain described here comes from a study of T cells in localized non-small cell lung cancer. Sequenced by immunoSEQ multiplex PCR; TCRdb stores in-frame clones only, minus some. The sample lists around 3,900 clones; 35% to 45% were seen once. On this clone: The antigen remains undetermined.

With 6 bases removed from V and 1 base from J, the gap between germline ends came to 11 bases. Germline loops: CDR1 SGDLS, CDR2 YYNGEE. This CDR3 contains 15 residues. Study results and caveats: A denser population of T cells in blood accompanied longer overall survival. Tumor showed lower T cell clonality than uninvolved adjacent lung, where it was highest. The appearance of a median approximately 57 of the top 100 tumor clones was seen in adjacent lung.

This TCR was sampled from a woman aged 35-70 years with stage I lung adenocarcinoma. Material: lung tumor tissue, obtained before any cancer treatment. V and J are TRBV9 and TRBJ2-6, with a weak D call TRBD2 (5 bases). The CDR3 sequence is CASNFGGSGANVLTF. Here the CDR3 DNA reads TGTGCCAGCAACTTCGGCGGGTCTGGGGCCAACGTCCTGACTTTC.